This T cell receptor (beta chain) emerged from a study of type 1 and type 2 diabetes patients (dated by TCRdb to about 2016). Context from the whole study: Roughly ten type 1 diabetes patients, a few type 2 diabetes patients and 6 or 7 nondiabetic controls, all recruited in China, made up the cohort. The study used high-throughput sequencing to profile TCRbeta repertoires and compare individuals with type 1 diabetes, type 2 diabetes and no diabetes. Paired-end sequencing of TCRbeta libraries was performed on Illumina HiSeq 2000 or MiSeq instruments. Across the study, CD4+ and CD8+ T cells were positively selected from PBMCs by means of CD4 or CD8 MicroBeads on MACS columns. When approximately 20-cycle amplification was compared with roughly 24-cycle amplification, V gene usage looked similar, suggesting that primer efficiencies were similar and PCR bias was random. Type 2 diabetes patients served as a disease comparison group for the type 1 diabetes patients. Altogether, approximately 20 million paired-end reads were produced across the whole study. Overall study results and their limits: Since just a limited number of T2D and control samples were sequenced, some T1D-only HECs might also appear in more T2D or control samples. Type 2 diabetes repertoires showed high diversity, significantly greater than type 1 diabetes repertoires in both CD4+ and CD8+ T cells. Type 2 diabetes patients had few highly-expanded CD4+ clones, median one, accounting for a median about 4% of reads. Type 2 diabetes and control samples had highly correlated V and J gene usage patterns, with an average between-sample correlation of around 0.97. The study groups were not matched for age and gender, which could possibly have biased interpretation.

Sequencing used an Illumina MiSeq. For TCRbeta CDR3 amplification, the template was genomic DNA taken from the sorted T cell subsets. Multiplex PCR with 30 forward and 13 reverse primers amplified the TCRbeta CDR3 region. PCR products were purified with AMPure XP beads, then indices and adaptors were added in a second roughly 23-cycle PCR. Before sequencing, the libraries were purified from gel with the QIAquick Gel Extraction Kit. Turning to the authors' computational methods: Paired-end reads were merged with FLASH and aligned to IMGT V, D and J germline references using IgBLAST. Reads with less than 70% alignment identity to germline references were removed, leaving 11,114,426 reads across the study. CDR3 boundaries, reading frame and productivity were assigned following IMGT definitions. Highly-expanded clones were defined as clones at or above 1% of reads, and diversity was measured by normalized Shannon entropy. Unpaired two-tailed t-tests were used to test group differences in Shannon entropy. TCRdb reanalyzed the raw reads on its own, using fastp at Q25 for trimming and MiXCR for clone calling, and kept in-frame beta chains. Rows are combined by CDR3 protein, so each entry shows the most common genes and DNA. The V and J calls and clone size come from TCRdb's table, not from the authors' own analysis. This sample gives about 250,000 distinct CDR3 sequences in total; 40% to 50% of them show up just once. The ten largest clones capture around 15% of the sample.

Including the terminal cysteine and phenylalanine, the CDR3 comprises 13 residues. Only the CDR3 DNA is retained, 39 bases long and in frame from the first base. The germline V gene sets CDR1 to SGHVS and CDR2 to FNYEAQ. V and J lose 7 bases and 2 bases, and a span of 6 bases separates them. Every diabetic patient fulfilled standard classification criteria for type 1 or type 2 diabetes, and glucose and C-peptide were measured using WHO-recommended methods. Donors were excluded if they had other autoimmune diseases or infections within the previous four weeks. From each participant, around 10 milliliters of peripheral blood were collected. LymphoPrep density separation was used to isolate PBMCs. This clonotype was picked up a small number of times. Its cognate antigen has yet to be identified. There are no base qualities to consult, and no much larger clone falls within one base.

Sequencing was carried out using peripheral blood mononuclear cells (PBMCs). In this chain, TRBV7-6 is recombined with TRBJ2-6, with the D segment identity uncertain. The sequence was collected from a man between 18 and 29 years old with type 2 diabetes. The bases read TGTGCCAGCACCTTCCCTGGGGCCAACGTCCTGACTTTC. The translation is CASTFPGANVLTF.